A selection of T cell receptor beta chains follows, all from one sample in a study of shared clonotypes between healthy human individuals. Profiling relied on immunoSEQ multiplex PCR, and the TCRdb table lists in-frame clones only, not all of them. This table has millions of clones, about 95% appearing once. Sequenced sample: naive CD8+ T cells sorted from blood. These receptors were taken from a man aged 18 to 30 in good health. Each CDR3 is given with its conserved first and last residue. The D gene is left open where the match is weak. Size tells how often a clone was seen (once, few, many) or the class of an expanded clone, and some rows leave it out.

j_call	cdr3_length	d_call	v_call	clone_size	cdr3_aa	cdr3_nt
TRBJ2-5	15	-	TRBV27	-	CASSQGRGWGETQYF	TGTGCCAGCAGCCAAGGGCGGGGATGGGGGGAGACCCAGTACTTC
TRBJ2-2	13	-	TRBV14	once	CALRRDNTGELFF	TGTGCCCTGCGGAGGGACAACACCGGGGAGCTGTTTTTT
TRBJ1-2	14	-	TRBV7-9	-	CASSSTPSWLGYTF	TGTGCCAGCAGCTCGACACCCTCATGGCTTGGCTACACCTTC
TRBJ1-2	14	-	TRBV11-2	-	CASSLVGLEEGYTF	TGTGCCAGCAGCTTAGTAGGTTTGGAAGAGGGCTACACCTTC
TRBJ1-2	14	TRBD1	TRBV6-1	few	CASSRTGIGYGYTF	TGTGCCAGCAGCAGGACAGGGATTGGCTATGGCTACACCTTC
TRBJ1-1	16	-	TRBV4-1	once	CASSQDGAASRFEAFF	TGCGCCAGCAGCCAAGACGGTGCGGCTAGTCGCTTTGAAGCTTTCTTT
TRBJ1-6	15	-	TRBV28	once	CASNSEISYNSPLHF	TGTGCCAGCAACTCGGAAATCTCCTATAATTCACCCCTCCACTTT
TRBJ2-2	15	TRBD2	TRBV11-2	-	CASSGEGSDTGELFF	TGTGCCAGCAGCGGGGAGGGGTCCGACACCGGGGAGCTGTTTTTT
TRBJ2-5	18	-	TRBV5-4	-	CASSLDGLGEPFQETQYF	TGTGCCAGCAGCTTGGACGGATTGGGGGAGCCCTTCCAAGAGACCCAGTACTTC
TRBJ1-4	16	-	TRBV28	-	CASTPDLEGSNEKLFF	TGTGCCAGCACCCCGGACCTCGAGGGAAGTAATGAAAAACTGTTTTTT
TRBJ1-1	13	-	TRBV19	-	CASSMTGNTEAFF	TGTGCCAGTAGTATGACAGGGAACACTGAAGCTTTCTTT
TRBJ2-3	16	-	TRBV13	-	CASSLGLGLYTDTQYF	TGTGCCAGCAGCTTAGGGCTAGGTCTGTACACAGATACGCAGTATTTT
TRBJ2-7	14	-	TRBV28	-	CASSLHRATYEQYF	TGTGCCAGCAGTTTGCACAGGGCCACCTACGAGCAGTACTTC
TRBJ2-5	14	-	TRBV30	-	CASSLRSGQEAQYF	TGTGCCTCCTCTCTACGGTCAGGGCAAGAGGCCCAGTACTTC
TRBJ2-7	14	-	TRBV27	-	CASSLADSSYEQYF	TGTGCCAGCAGTTTGGCGGACAGCTCCTACGAGCAGTACTTC
TRBJ2-3	15	-	TRBV27	-	CASSLSVGDTDTQYF	TGTGCCAGCAGTTTATCGGTTGGAGACACAGATACGCAGTATTTT
TRBJ2-7	11	-	TRBV11-2	-	CASSSLYEQYF	TGTGCCAGCAGCTCCTTATACGAGCAGTACTTC
TRBJ2-2	13	-	TRBV10-3	-	CAISEMGTGELFF	TGTGCCATCAGTGAAATGGGGACCGGGGAGCTGTTTTTT
TRBJ2-7	11	-	TRBV5-6	once	CASSDGYEQYF	TGTGCCAGCTCGGACGGATACGAGCAGTACTTC